The 26 T cell receptor beta chains below come from one sample, sequenced in a study of cytomegalovirus exposure and HLA in healthy donors. It was with 60 Vbeta and 13 Jbeta primers that the PCR ran. Clones were read by immunoSEQ multiplex PCR, and TCRdb kept only the in-frame ones, dropping some. The table includes approximately 160,000 clones, just over 75% detected once. Sequenced input: PBMCs. The receptor set was obtained from a man aged 40-49 years in good health and CMV-seronegative.

This clone was detected only a few times. This chain connects TRBV27 to TRBJ1-2; the D gene is possibly TRBD1 (5 bases). The CDR3 runs to 14 residues. V dropped 5 bases and J dropped 0 bases, with 10 bases sitting between them. Germline CDR1 MNHEY, CDR2 SMNVEV (reference sequence). The chain's CDR3 is CASSPTVTNYGYTF. The DNA for the CDR3 is TGTGCCAGCAGTCCGACAGTAACTAACTATGGCTACACCTTC.

The chain is built from TRBV28 and TRBJ2-7; TRBD2 agrees at 11 bases. The CDR3 covers 15 residues. Losses at the gene ends were 3 bases for V and 4 bases for J; bases not matched to a gene: 5. Germline-derived CDR1 and CDR2 are MDHEN and SYDVKM. The CDR3 protein is CASSFPTSGRYEQYF. CDR3 nucleotides: TGTGCCAGCAGTTTCCCTACTAGCGGGAGATACGAGCAGTACTTC.

The genes are TRBV5-1 and TRBJ2-7; TRBD2 aligns across 8 bases. Unmatched junction bases numbered 5, after V lost 3 bases and J lost 6 bases. The germline gives CDR1 SGHRS, CDR2 YFSETQ. CDR3 length equals 13 residues. CDR3 protein: CASSSTSVGEQYF. Written as DNA, the CDR3 is TGCGCCAGCAGCTCGACTAGCGTTGGCGAGCAGTACTTC.

The V gene is TRBV9, the J gene TRBJ2-3; the match to TRBD2 covers 11 bases. V was clipped by 5 bases and J by 5 bases; unmatched bases: 10. From germline, CDR1 is SGDLS and CDR2 YYNGEE. There are 16 residues in the CDR3. This chain's CDR3 is CASSPDSGRAGDTQYF. CDR3 bases: TGTGCCAGCAGTCCCGATAGCGGGAGGGCGGGAGATACGCAGTATTTT.

CDR3 in DNA: TGTGCCTGTAGAACAGGGGGTTTCTATGGCTACACCTTC. This translates into CACRTGGFYGYTF. This chain uses TRBV30 with TRBJ1-2, with 8 bases fitting TRBD1. CDR3 length: 13 amino acids. The V gene's germline CDR1 is GTSNPN and CDR2 SVGIG (reference sequence). The V segment lost 6 bases and the J segment 4 bases; nucleotides outside the gene matches: 7.

This clone was counted only a few times. This sequence joins TRBV5-1 and TRBJ2-1, with 9 nucleotides matching TRBD1. The J segment lost 4 bases and the V segment lost 7 bases, leaving 9 bases of the junction unmatched. The CDR3 sequence is 15 residues long. The germline gives CDR1 SGHRS, CDR2 YFSETQ. Here the CDR3 reads CASSLGQGFYNEQFF. CDR3 nucleotide sequence: TGCGCCAGCTCCCTAGGACAGGGGTTTTACAATGAGCAGTTCTTC.

This clone was observed once. The rearrangement links TRBV19 to TRBJ1-2; possible D gene TRBD1, 5 bases. This CDR3 has 14 amino acids. Trimming removed 6 bases at V and 2 bases at J, with 13 bases between. Germline V lookup: CDR1 LNHDA, CDR2 SQIVND (reference sequence). The CDR3 protein is CASRDQGGNYGYTF. The DNA of the CDR3 is TGTGCCAGTAGGGATCAGGGAGGGAACTATGGCTACACCTTC.

This sequence joins TRBV25-1 and TRBJ2-7; D is perhaps TRBD2 (5 bases). V was shortened by 6 bases and J by 1 base, with 10 bases between the two germline ends. Per the germline V gene, CDR1 is MGHDK and CDR2 is SYGVNS. The CDR3 consists of 13 residues. CDR3: CASRPGSSYEQYF. In DNA, the CDR3 is TGTGCCAGCAGGCCGGGGAGTTCCTACGAGCAGTACTTC.

The J gene is TRBJ2-5, the V gene TRBV9; TRBD1 matches at 8 bases. V lost 2 bases, J lost 5 bases, and 5 bases stayed unmatched. Per germline, CDR1 SGDLS and CDR2 YYNGEE. This CDR3 comprises 14 residues. CDR3 residues: CASSVNRGTETQYF. DNA for the CDR3: TGTGCCAGCAGCGTGAACAGGGGGACGGAGACCCAGTACTTC. The complete variable domain, with remaining parts taken from reference TRBV9 and TRBJ2-5, reads DSGVTQTPKHLITATGQRVTLRCSPRSGDLSVYWYQQSLDQGLQFLIQYYNGEERAKGNILERFSAQQFPDLHSELNLSSLELGDSALYFCASSVNRGTETQYFGPGTRLLVL.

This sequence joins TRBV18 and TRBJ1-5; D is possibly TRBD1 (6 bases). This CDR3 spans 15 amino acids. Germline V gene lookup returns CDR1 KGHSH and CDR2 LQKENI. V lost 4 bases and J lost 5, with 15 bases in between. DNA of the CDR3: TGTGCCAGCTCACAGGGCCGGGGGGCCGATCAGCCCCAGCATTTT. This gives the protein CASSQGRGADQPQHF.

The chain joins TRBV28 to TRBJ1-2; D might be TRBD1 (6 bases). The CDR3 is 14 amino acids. V lost 6 bases, J lost 4 bases, and 15 bases lay in between. Germline V gene lookup returns CDR1 MDHEN and CDR2 SYDVKM. This chain's CDR3 is CASREGSTGYGYTF. CDR3 nucleotide sequence: TGTGCCAGCAGGGAAGGGTCGACAGGCTATGGCTACACCTTC.

This clone was recorded once. The chain joins TRBV7-2 to TRBJ2-5; D not certain. The last part of the DNA fits TRBJ2-7 better; the J call may be wrong. The V gene's germline CDR1 is SGHTA and CDR2 FQGNSA. The CDR3 loop spans 12 amino acids. CDR3 in amino acids: CASSFENYEQYF. The CDR3 nucleotides read TGTGCCAGCAGCTTTGAAAACTACGAGCAGTACTTC.

CDR3 residues: CATSRAGGSNTEAFF. In nucleotides, the CDR3 is TGTGCCACCAGCAGAGCTGGGGGCTCTAACACTGAAGCTTTCTTT. This chain links TRBV15 with TRBJ1-1; D is possibly TRBD1 (6 bases). Per germline, CDR1 LNHNV and CDR2 YYDKDF (reference sequence). V lost 1 base to trimming and J lost 2 bases, with 11 bases between them. The CDR3 spans 15 residues.

The chain recombines TRBV6-5 with TRBJ1-2; D is uncertain. The CDR3 has 12 amino acids. V gave up 6 bases and J gave up 8 bases, with 13 bases separating them. CDR1 is MNHEY and CDR2 is SVGAGI in the germline V gene. The CDR3 region has the DNA TGTGCCAGCAGCCAAGGTGGCGGGGGCTACACCTTC. Translation gives CASSQGGGGYTF.

The chain links TRBV14 to TRBJ1-2; TRBD1 might be the D (5 bases). With 0 bases removed from V and 8 bases from J, the gap between germline ends came to 10 bases. Per the germline V gene, CDR1 is SGHDN and CDR2 is FVKESK. CDR3 length: 13 residues. Here the CDR3 reads CASSQEGRGGYTF. The CDR3 coding sequence is TGTGCCAGCAGCCAAGAAGGCCGGGGGGGCTACACCTTC.

This clone occurred a few times. The chain has TRBV2 and TRBJ1-1; D is unresolved. The germline gives CDR1 SNHLY, CDR2 FYNNEI. Trimming left V 3 bases short and J 5 bases short, with 10 bases between. The CDR3 totals 13 residues. The CDR3 DNA sequence: TGTGCCAGCAGTGATGCACGCGGAACTGAAGCTTTCTTT. Protein sequence: CASSDARGTEAFF.

The chain uses TRBV28 and TRBJ1-5; possible D gene TRBD1, 6 bases. Trimming pared 6 bases from V and 6 bases from J, leaving 15 bases between. The CDR3 is made up of 14 amino acids. CDR1 and CDR2 (germline): MDHEN, SYDVKM. The CDR3 DNA follows: TGTGCCAGCAGGCCCGTGGGGGCGGCTCAGCCCCAGCATTTT. Translation: CASRPVGAAQPQHF.

The chain joins TRBV9 to TRBJ2-1; maybe TRBD1 (6 bases). The CDR3 totals 16 residues. Per the germline V gene, CDR1 is SGDLS and CDR2 is YYNGEE. With 3 bases removed from V and 0 bases from J, the gap between germline ends came to 13 bases. DNA for the CDR3: TGTGCCAGCAGCGCCTCGGGACACATCTCCTACAATGAGCAGTTCTTC. Its translation: CASSASGHISYNEQFF.

V gene TRBV18 combines with J gene TRBJ1-1; TRBD1 might be the D (5 bases). Germline V lookup: CDR1 KGHSH, CDR2 LQKENI. Trimming took 1 base from V and 4 from J, leaving 10 bases between them. The CDR3 is 14 residues long. CDR3 protein: CASSPRGEGTEAFF. The CDR3 DNA reads TGTGCCAGCTCACCACGGGGGGAGGGCACTGAAGCTTTCTTT.

V and J are TRBV15 and TRBJ2-5; D may be TRBD2 (6 bases). CDR3 length: 13 residues. Trimming left V 9 bases short and J 5 bases short, with 16 bases between. The germline gives CDR1 LNHNV, CDR2 YYDKDF (reference sequence). For the CDR3, the DNA is TGTGCCACTGGGAGGAGGGCGGAGGAGACCCAGTACTTC. It specifies CATGRRAEETQYF.

The gene calls are TRBV12-5 and TRBJ1-1; tentative D call: TRBD1 (6 bases). Germline V gene lookup returns CDR1 LGHNT and CDR2 FRNRAP. The ends were cut back, 0 bases at V and 10 bases at J, with 15 bases in the middle. This CDR3 contains 14 residues. The CDR3 bases are TGTGCTAGTGGTTTGGTTCCCAATGGGGGGGCAGCTTTCTTT. It encodes CASGLVPNGGAAFF. Filled out from reference TRBV12-5 and TRBJ1-1, the complete variable domain reads DARVTQTPRHKVTEMGQEVTMRCQPILGHNTVFWYRQTMMQGLELLAYFRNRAPLDDSGMPKDRFSAEMPDATLATLKIQPSEPRDSAVYFCASGLVPNGGAAFFGQGTRLTVV.

Of note for this clone: Additional DNA sequences in this sample encode the identical CDR3. The V and J genes are TRBV9 and TRBJ1-2; TRBD1 matches 8 bases. The ends lost 4 bases at V and 3 bases at J; junction bases unmatched: 5. Germline V gene lookup returns CDR1 SGDLS and CDR2 YYNGEE. This CDR3 contains 14 residues. CDR3 coding DNA: TGTGCCAGCAGCCCCGGACAGGGCGACTATGGCTACACCTTC. Protein: CASSPGQGDYGYTF.

V and J are TRBV5-4 and TRBJ2-1; a weak D match, TRBD2 (5 bases). V was trimmed by 9 bases and J by 5 bases, leaving 15 bases between them. There are 13 residues in the CDR3. The germline V gene has CDR1 SGHNT and CDR2 YYREEE (reference sequence). CDR3 amino acids: CANSLLGDNEQFF. The DNA of the CDR3 is TGTGCCAACTCTTTACTAGGCGACAATGAGCAGTTCTTC.

The chain has TRBV6-4 and TRBJ2-7, with 13 bases aligning to TRBD2. CDR3 length: 14 residues. Germline V gene lookup returns CDR1 MRHNA and CDR2 SNTAGT. Trimming removed 6 bases from V and 7 bases from J; junction bases left unmatched: 6. The CDR3 DNA is TGTGCCAGCAGCGGACTAGCGGGAGCGAGTGAGCAGTACGTC. Translation gives CASSGLAGASEQYV.

J is TRBJ2-1 and V is TRBV11-2; D gene uncertain. This CDR3 has 15 residues. The V gene's germline CDR1 is SGHAT and CDR2 FQNNGV. V was cut by 2 bases and J by 0 bases, with 8 bases left in between. CDR3 amino acids: CASSLSVSSYNEQFF. Written as DNA, the CDR3 is TGTGCCAGCAGCTTATCGGTAAGCTCCTACAATGAGCAGTTCTTC.

The chain joins TRBV2 to TRBJ1-1, with a possible D match to TRBD1 (5 bases). The CDR3 sequence is 13 residues long. Germline CDR1 reads SNHLY; CDR2 reads FYNNEI. Trimming stripped 6 bases from V and 11 bases from J, with 19 bases between. This CDR3 is CASSENGASEAFF. Written as DNA, the CDR3 is TGTGCCAGCAGCGAGAATGGGGCCTCGGAGGCTTTCTTT.